Presented here are 27 T cell receptor beta chains from one specimen sequenced in a study of beta chain features in type 1 diabetes. Since all of the isolated RNA was reverse transcribed, expressed TCRB transcripts were what got sequenced. The table came from immunoSEQ multiplex PCR; TCRdb's copy has only in-frame clones and leaves some out. This table holds about 410,000 clones, over 11% found once. Sequencing was performed on naive CD4+ T cells from blood. All receptors derive from a man younger than 45 in good health.

This clone was seen a few times. The chain links TRBV10-3 to TRBJ2-3; D might be TRBD2 (6 bases). Germline values: CDR1 ENHRY, CDR2 SYGVKD. This CDR3 contains 15 residues. Trimming stripped 5 bases from V and 1 base from J, with 13 bases between. This CDR3 is CAISRSTGGTDTQYF. The CDR3, as DNA: TGTGCCATCAGTCGGAGTACGGGGGGCACAGATACGCAGTATTTT.

This sequence joins TRBV29-1 and TRBJ2-2; 13 bases agree with TRBD2. The germline V gene has CDR1 SQVTM and CDR2 ANQGSEA. The trim removed 4 bases at V and 9 bases at J, leaving 11 bases unmatched. The CDR3 runs 16 residues. This CDR3 reads CSVGLTSGGARRELFF. The CDR3 bases are TGCAGCGTTGGGCTCACTAGCGGGGGGGCTAGGAGGGAGCTGTTTTTT.

The J gene is TRBJ2-7, the V gene TRBV20-1; 8 positions agree with TRBD2. Germline V gene sequence: CDR1 DFQATT, CDR2 SNEGSKA (reference sequence). This CDR3 contains 11 residues. V was pared by 3 bases and J by 13 bases, with 8 bases of the junction left unmatched. Here the CDR3 DNA reads TGCAGTGCTAGCGGGGGGGCATCTTTATACTTC. It is translated as CSASGGASLYF.

There are a few counts of this clone. This rearrangement joins TRBV7-2 to TRBJ1-3; a weak D match, TRBD1 (5 bases). The V gene's germline CDR1 is SGHTA and CDR2 FQGNSA. The CDR3 consists of 14 residues. V was clipped by 5 bases and J by 3 bases, with 11 bases between them. This CDR3 is CASSIDRVGNTIYF. The CDR3 DNA is TGTGCCAGCAGCATCGACAGAGTTGGAAACACCATATATTTT.

This clone was recorded a few times. The chain has TRBV5-1 and TRBJ2-1; the D gene could be TRBD1 or TRBD2 (6 bases each). This CDR3 contains 14 residues. Per the germline V gene, CDR1 is SGHRS and CDR2 is YFSETQ. The V end was cut by 5 bases, the J end by 7 bases, with 16 bases between. The CDR3 nucleotides are TGCGCCAGCAGTTCGGAGGGGGTTCGGAATGAGCAGTTCTTC. It is translated as CASSSEGVRNEQFF. Looking up the rest from reference TRBV5-1 and TRBJ2-1 gives the full variable domain: KAGVTQTPRYLIKTRGQQVTLSCSPISGHRSVSWYQQTPGQGLQFLFEYFSETQRNKGNFPGRFSGRQFSNSRSEMNVSTLELGDSALYLCASSSEGVRNEQFFGPGTRLTVL.

V gene TRBV18 combines with J gene TRBJ1-4; TRBD1 matches 10 bases. V lost 6 bases to trimming and J lost 5 bases; unmatched junction nucleotides: 3. The CDR3 sequence is 14 residues long. The germline V gene has CDR1 KGHSH and CDR2 LQKENI. CDR3 bases: TGTGCCAGCTCCCAGACAGGGGGCAATGAAAAACTGTTTTTT. Translation gives CASSQTGGNEKLFF.

The gene calls are TRBV15 and TRBJ2-1, with TRBD2 as a possible D gene (6 bases). Between the trimmed V and J ends, which lost 7 bases and 6 bases, there was a span of 16 bases. From germline, CDR1 is LNHNV and CDR2 YYDKDF (reference sequence). This CDR3 comprises 14 residues. The CDR3 sequence: CATTNWGEFNEQFF. The DNA of the CDR3 is TGTGCCACCACCAACTGGGGGGAATTCAATGAGCAGTTCTTC.

This clone was observed a handful of times. V is TRBV9 and J is TRBJ1-6; D remains ambiguous. The V end lost 0 bases, the J end lost 7 bases, and 11 bases lay between the germline ends. Germline CDR1 is SGDLS and CDR2 is YYNGEE. The CDR3 is 15 amino acids. The CDR3 DNA reads as TGTGCCAGCAGCGTAGGACATGAGCCGAATTCACCCCTCCACTTT. This gives the protein CASSVGHEPNSPLHF.

The rearrangement joins TRBV25-1 to TRBJ2-7; 7 bases line up with TRBD1. Germline CDR1 and CDR2: MGHDK and SYGVNS. The CDR3 spans 14 residues. V gave up 10 bases and J gave up 3 bases; unmatched junction bases: 12. In DNA form, the CDR3 reads TGTGCCACTGCGACCTGGGGGACAGACTACGAGCAGTACTTC. Protein product: CATATWGTDYEQYF.

This sequence joins TRBV5-1 and TRBJ2-4; 10 nucleotides match TRBD1. This CDR3 spans 18 amino acids. The V gene end was trimmed by 6 bases and the J gene end by 0 bases; junction bases not matched to a gene: 12. Germline V gives CDR1 SGHRS, CDR2 YFSETQ. This chain's CDR3 is CASNPGDRGRIAKNIQYF. Here the CDR3 DNA reads TGCGCCAGCAACCCAGGGGACAGGGGCCGAATAGCCAAAAACATTCAGTACTTC.

This clone came up a few times. The V and J genes are TRBV5-1 and TRBJ2-3, with D unresolved. The CDR3 is 14 amino acids. Germline-derived CDR1 and CDR2 are SGHRS and YFSETQ. V shed 0 bases and J shed 6 bases, with 11 bases lying between them. CDR3 sequence (DNA): TGCGCCAGCAGCTTGGCCCAAGAGGCCGATACGCAGTATTTT. It codes for CASSLAQEADTQYF.

V is TRBV6-6 and J is TRBJ2-7, with D possibly matching TRBD1 (5 bases). Trimming pared 6 bases from V and 3 bases from J, leaving 12 bases between. CDR3 length: 13 amino acids. Per the germline V gene, CDR1 is MNHNY and CDR2 is SVGAGI (reference sequence). The CDR3 here is CASSPAQGYEQYV. In nucleotides, the CDR3 is TGTGCCAGCAGCCCGGCGCAGGGCTACGAGCAGTACGTC.

This clone was seen more than once but under ten times. The chain employs TRBV7-9 and TRBJ2-6; D not resolved. The CDR3 is 14 residues long. Trimming left V 6 bases short and J 0 bases short, with 6 bases between. The germline V gene encodes CDR1 SEHNR and CDR2 FQNEAQ (reference sequence). The CDR3 is CASSTDSGANVLTF. The CDR3 DNA follows: TGTGCCAGCAGTACAGACTCTGGGGCCAACGTCCTGACTTTC.

This clone has more than one count but fewer than ten. The genes are TRBV12-5 and TRBJ1-5; tentatively, D is TRBD1 (5 bases). The CDR3 consists of 18 residues. CDR1 LGHNT and CDR2 FRNRAP come from the germline V gene. The germline V and J ends were trimmed by 1 base and 5 bases, with 21 bases remaining between them. The CDR3 sequence: CASGLAPLGTAGDQPQHF. CDR3 bases: TGTGCTAGTGGTTTGGCCCCCCTCGGGACGGCGGGGGATCAGCCCCAGCATTTT.

The J gene is TRBJ2-3, the V gene TRBV7-9, with 7 nucleotides matching TRBD1. After removal of 5 bases from V and 2 bases from J, the junction contained 7 bases not matched to a gene. This CDR3 contains 15 residues. Per germline, CDR1 SEHNR and CDR2 FQNEAQ (reference sequence). This CDR3 is CASSPPGQLTDTQYF. DNA of the CDR3: TGTGCCAGCAGCCCCCCGGGACAGCTCACAGATACGCAGTATTTT.

The chain links TRBV6-5 to TRBJ2-7; possible D gene TRBD1, 5 bases. Germline loops: CDR1 MNHEY, CDR2 SVGAGI. This CDR3 contains 13 residues. The V end was cut by 6 bases, the J end by 2 bases, with 11 bases between. CDR3 sequence (DNA): TGTGCCAGCAGCAAGACAGTTACCTACGAGCAGTACTTC. Its translation is CASSKTVTYEQYF.

The V and J genes are TRBV4-3 and TRBJ2-5; no reliable D call. The CDR3 consists of 13 residues. Germline CDR1 LGHNA, CDR2 YSLEER. V was cut by 3 bases and J by 1 base, with 6 bases left in between. CDR3 bases: TGCGCCAGCAGCCAGGGCAGCCAAGAGACCCAGTACTTC. It is translated as CASSQGSQETQYF.

This clone was found a few times. The chain couples TRBV7-2 to TRBJ2-6; D is uncertain. Trimming removed 1 base from V and 1 base from J, with 5 bases in between. Per the germline V gene, CDR1 is SGHTA and CDR2 is FQGNSA. The CDR3 is 15 residues long. The CDR3 DNA reads TGTGCCAGCAGCTTAGTGGGTTCTGGGGCCAACGTCCTGACTTTC. Protein product: CASSLVGSGANVLTF. The whole variable domain, filled in from reference TRBV7-2 and TRBJ2-6, reads GAGVSQSPSNKVTEKGKDVELRCDPISGHTALYWYRQSLGQGLEFLIYFQGNSAPDKSGLPSDRFSAERTGGSVSTLTIQRTQQEDSAVYLCASSLVGSGANVLTFGAGSRLTVL.

V usage is TRBV2 and J usage is TRBJ2-1; unclear D gene. CDR3 length: 13 residues. In germline, CDR1 is SNHLY, CDR2 FYNNEI. V lost 7 bases and J lost 4, with 11 bases in between. For the CDR3, the DNA is TGTGCCAGCATCATGGACGGGTACAATGAGCAGTTCTTC. Encoded protein: CASIMDGYNEQFF.

This clone was recorded a few times. The chain links TRBV18 to TRBJ2-7; D may correspond to TRBD1 or TRBD2 (5 bases each). CDR3 length: 13 amino acids. Germline V gene data show CDR1 as KGHSH and CDR2 as LQKENI. The ends were cut back, 6 bases at V and 6 bases at J, with 15 bases in the middle. The CDR3, as DNA: TGTGCCAGCTCTTCCACAGGAGGAGGCGAGCAGTACGTC. Residues: CASSSTGGGEQYV.

The chain couples TRBV4-3 to TRBJ1-2, with D uncertain. The CDR3 runs to 16 residues. Trimming removed 0 bases from V and 4 bases from J, with 15 bases in between. Germline V CDR1 and CDR2: LGHNA, YSLEER. DNA for the CDR3: TGCGCCAGCAGCCAAGATTTGGCCGTAACTACCTATGGCTACACCTTC. It translates to CASSQDLAVTTYGYTF.

V gene TRBV9 combines with J gene TRBJ2-4; tentatively, D is TRBD2 (7 bases). Trimming pared 7 bases from V and 5 bases from J, leaving 13 bases between. CDR1 SGDLS and CDR2 YYNGEE come from the germline V gene. CDR3 length: 13 amino acids. The CDR3 sequence is CASSTGGENIQYF. DNA for the CDR3: TGTGCCAGCTCAACGGGGGGCGAAAACATTCAGTACTTC.

This chain uses TRBV9 with TRBJ2-5, with TRBD2 identical over 7 bases. The V and J ends lost 4 bases and 1 base, in that order; junction bases with no gene match: 10. The CDR3 spans 16 residues. CDR1 is SGDLS, CDR2 YYNGEE, per germline. The CDR3 is CASSLRKRDGQETQYF. The CDR3 nucleotides are TGTGCCAGCAGCCTGAGGAAGCGGGATGGCCAAGAGACCCAGTACTTC.

Only a few counts were recorded for this clone. This chain joins TRBV30 and TRBJ2-1, with 8 bases aligning to TRBD2. V shed 5 bases and J 5 bases; nucleotides not matched to a gene: 2. Germline CDR1 GTSNPN, CDR2 SVGIG (reference sequence). This CDR3 comprises 12 residues. CDR3 DNA: TGTGCCTGGCGGGAGGGCCACAATGAGCAGTTCTTC. This translates into CAWREGHNEQFF.

This chain joins TRBV10-3 and TRBJ2-1; no definite D call. The germline gives CDR1 ENHRY, CDR2 SYGVKD. Trimming cost V 6 bases and J 6 bases, with 15 bases left between them. The CDR3 is made up of 14 amino acids. DNA for the CDR3: TGTGCCATCAGGAATAGGGAAGCCTCCAATGAGCAGTTCTTC. The encoded protein is CAIRNREASNEQFF.

This clone was seen only a few times. The chain uses TRBV29-1 and TRBJ2-3; no clear D. The CDR3 is made up of 11 amino acids. V gave up 5 bases and J gave up 2 bases, with 5 bases separating them. CDR1 is SQVTM and CDR2 is ANQGSEA in the germline V gene. The CDR3 DNA reads as TGCAGCGTTACCCCCACAGATACGCAGTATTTT. Translated: CSVTPTDTQYF.

There are a few counts of this clone. The chain has TRBV30 and TRBJ1-2, with D possibly matching TRBD1 (6 bases). This CDR3 region has 18 residues. From germline, CDR1 is GTSNPN and CDR2 SVGIG (reference sequence). Trimming removed 3 bases from V and 2 bases from J, with 25 bases in between. The CDR3 sequence is CAWSHKVRDIIFNYGYTF. The CDR3 bases are TGTGCCTGGAGCCACAAAGTCCGGGACATCATTTTCAACTATGGCTACACCTTC.